This T cell receptor beta chain originates from a study of T cell changes during pregnancy in multiple sclerosis. CDR3 length: 13 amino acids. The V gene's germline CDR1 is SEHNR and CDR2 FQNEAQ (reference sequence). V was pared by 4 bases and J by 3 bases, with 10 bases between. TCRdb's table, derived via immunoSEQ multiplex PCR, lists solely in-frame clones and lacks some. The sample records about 76,000 clones, roughly nine tenths being singletons. The sample was peripheral blood, taken in the first trimester of pregnancy. This receptor was obtained from a female donor in good health, enrolled as a control in a pregnancy study. This chain uses TRBV7-9 with TRBJ2-7, with D possibly being TRBD2 (5 bases). As DNA, the CDR3 is TGTGCCAGCAGCTCGGGATCTTTCTACGAGCAGTACTTC. As protein: CASSSGSFYEQYF.